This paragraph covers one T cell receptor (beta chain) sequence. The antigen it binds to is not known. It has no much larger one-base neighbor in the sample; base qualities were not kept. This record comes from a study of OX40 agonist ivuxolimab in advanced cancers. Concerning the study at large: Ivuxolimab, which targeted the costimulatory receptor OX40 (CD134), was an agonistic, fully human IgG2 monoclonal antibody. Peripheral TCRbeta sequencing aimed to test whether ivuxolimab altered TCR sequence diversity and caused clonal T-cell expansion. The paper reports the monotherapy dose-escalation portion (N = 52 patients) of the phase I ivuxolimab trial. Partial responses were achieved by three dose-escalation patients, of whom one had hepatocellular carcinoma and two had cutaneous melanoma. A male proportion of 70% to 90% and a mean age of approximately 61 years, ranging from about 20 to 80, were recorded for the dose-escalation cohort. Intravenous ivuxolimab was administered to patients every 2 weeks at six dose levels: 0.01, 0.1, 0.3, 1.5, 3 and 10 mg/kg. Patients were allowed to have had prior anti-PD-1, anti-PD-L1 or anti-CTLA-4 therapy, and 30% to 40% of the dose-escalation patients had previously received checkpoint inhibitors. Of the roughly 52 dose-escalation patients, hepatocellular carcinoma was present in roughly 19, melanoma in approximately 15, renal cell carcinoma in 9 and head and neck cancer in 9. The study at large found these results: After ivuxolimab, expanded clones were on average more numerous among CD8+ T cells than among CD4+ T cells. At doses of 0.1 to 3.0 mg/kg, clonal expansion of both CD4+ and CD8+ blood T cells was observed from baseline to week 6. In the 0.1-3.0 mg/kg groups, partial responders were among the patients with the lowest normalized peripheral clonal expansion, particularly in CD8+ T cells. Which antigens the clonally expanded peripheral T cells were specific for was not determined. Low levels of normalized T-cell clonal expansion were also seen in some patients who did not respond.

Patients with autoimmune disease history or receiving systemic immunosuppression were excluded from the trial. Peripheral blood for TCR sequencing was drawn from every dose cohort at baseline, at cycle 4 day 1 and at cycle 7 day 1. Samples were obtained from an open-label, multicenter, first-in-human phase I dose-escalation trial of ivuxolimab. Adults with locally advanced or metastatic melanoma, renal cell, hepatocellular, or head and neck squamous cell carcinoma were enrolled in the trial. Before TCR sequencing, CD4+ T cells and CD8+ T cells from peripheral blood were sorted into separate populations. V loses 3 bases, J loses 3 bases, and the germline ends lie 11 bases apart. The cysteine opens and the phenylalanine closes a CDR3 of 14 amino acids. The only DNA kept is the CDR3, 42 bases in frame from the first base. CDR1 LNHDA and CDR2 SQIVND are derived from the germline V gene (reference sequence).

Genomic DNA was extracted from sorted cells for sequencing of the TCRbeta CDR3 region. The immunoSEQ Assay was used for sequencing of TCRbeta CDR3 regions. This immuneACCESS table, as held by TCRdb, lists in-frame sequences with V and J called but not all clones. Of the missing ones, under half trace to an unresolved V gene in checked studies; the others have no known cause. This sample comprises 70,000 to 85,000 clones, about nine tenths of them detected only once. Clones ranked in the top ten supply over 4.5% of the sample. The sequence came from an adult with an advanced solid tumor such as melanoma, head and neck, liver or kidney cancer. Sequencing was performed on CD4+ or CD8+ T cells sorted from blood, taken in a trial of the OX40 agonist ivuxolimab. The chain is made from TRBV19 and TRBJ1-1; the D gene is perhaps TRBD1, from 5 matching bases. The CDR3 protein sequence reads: CASSMGGDDTEAFF. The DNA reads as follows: TGTGCCAGTAGTATGGGCGGGGACGACACTGAAGCTTTCTTT.